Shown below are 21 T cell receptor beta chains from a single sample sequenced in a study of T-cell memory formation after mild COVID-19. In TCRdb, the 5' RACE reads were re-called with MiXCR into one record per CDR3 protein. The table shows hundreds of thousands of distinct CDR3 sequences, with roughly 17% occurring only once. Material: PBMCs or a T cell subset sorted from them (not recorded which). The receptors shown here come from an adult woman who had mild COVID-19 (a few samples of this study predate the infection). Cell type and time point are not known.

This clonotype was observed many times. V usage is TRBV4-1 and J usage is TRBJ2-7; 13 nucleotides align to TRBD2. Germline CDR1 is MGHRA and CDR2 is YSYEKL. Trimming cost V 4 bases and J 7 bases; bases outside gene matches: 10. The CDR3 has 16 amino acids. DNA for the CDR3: TGCGCCAGCAGCCGTGGACTAGCGGGGGACTCCCTAGAGCAGTACTTC. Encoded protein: CASSRGLAGDSLEQYF.

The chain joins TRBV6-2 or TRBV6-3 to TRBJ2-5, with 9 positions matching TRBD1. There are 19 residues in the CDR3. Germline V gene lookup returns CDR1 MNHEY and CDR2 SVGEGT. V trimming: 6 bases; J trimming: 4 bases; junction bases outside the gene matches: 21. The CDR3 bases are TGTGCCAGCAGCCTGCCGGTGGACAGGGGTCCCGGGCCGCGAGAGACCCAGTACTTC. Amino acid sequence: CASSLPVDRGPGPRETQYF.

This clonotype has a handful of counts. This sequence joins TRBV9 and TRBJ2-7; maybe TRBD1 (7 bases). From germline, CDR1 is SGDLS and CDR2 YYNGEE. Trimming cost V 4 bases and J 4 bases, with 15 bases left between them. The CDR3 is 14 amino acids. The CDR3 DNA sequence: TGTGCCAGCAGCCCAGGGGGGCGTATGTACGAGCAGTACTTC. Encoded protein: CASSPGGRMYEQYF. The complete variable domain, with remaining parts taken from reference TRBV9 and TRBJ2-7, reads DSGVTQTPKHLITATGQRVTLRCSPRSGDLSVYWYQQSLDQGLQFLIQYYNGEERAKGNILERFSAQQFPDLHSELNLSSLELGDSALYFCASSPGGRMYEQYFGPGTRLTVT.

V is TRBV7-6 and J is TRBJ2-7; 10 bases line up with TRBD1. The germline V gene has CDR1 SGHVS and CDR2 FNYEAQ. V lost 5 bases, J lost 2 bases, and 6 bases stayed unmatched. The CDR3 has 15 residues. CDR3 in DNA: TGTGCCAGCAGCCTCCAGACAGGGGGCCCCTACGAGCAGTACTTC. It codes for CASSLQTGGPYEQYF. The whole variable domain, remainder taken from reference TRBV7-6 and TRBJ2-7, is GAGVSQSPRYKVTKRGQDVALRCDPISGHVSLYWYRQALGQGPEFLTYFNYEAQQDKSGLPNDRFSAERPEGSISTLTIQRTEQRDSAMYRCASSLQTGGPYEQYFGPGTRLTVT.

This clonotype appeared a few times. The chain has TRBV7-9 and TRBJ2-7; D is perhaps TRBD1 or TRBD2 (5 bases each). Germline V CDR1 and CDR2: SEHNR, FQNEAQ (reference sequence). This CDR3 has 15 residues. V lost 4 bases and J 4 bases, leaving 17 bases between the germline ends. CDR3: CASSWGWQGPYEQYF. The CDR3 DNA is TGTGCCAGCAGCTGGGGTTGGCAGGGACCTTACGAGCAGTACTTC.

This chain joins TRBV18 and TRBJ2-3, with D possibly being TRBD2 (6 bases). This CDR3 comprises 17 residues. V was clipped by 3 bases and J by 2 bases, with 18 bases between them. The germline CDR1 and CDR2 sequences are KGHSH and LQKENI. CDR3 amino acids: CASSPSRLGIFTDTQYF. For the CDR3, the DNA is TGTGCCAGCTCACCTTCGAGACTAGGGATATTCACAGATACGCAGTATTTT.

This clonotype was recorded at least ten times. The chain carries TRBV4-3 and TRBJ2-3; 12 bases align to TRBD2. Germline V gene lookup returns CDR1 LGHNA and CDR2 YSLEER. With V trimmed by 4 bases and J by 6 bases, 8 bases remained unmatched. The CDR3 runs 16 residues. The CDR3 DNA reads TGCGCCAGCAGCCGGACCGGACTAGCGGGATTCGATACGCAGTATTTT. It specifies CASSRTGLAGFDTQYF.

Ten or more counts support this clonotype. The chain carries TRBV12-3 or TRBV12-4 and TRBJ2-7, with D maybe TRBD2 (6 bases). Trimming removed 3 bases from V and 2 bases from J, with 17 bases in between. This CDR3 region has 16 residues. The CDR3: CASSLNTGSGPYEQYF. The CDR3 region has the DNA TGTGCCAGCAGTTTGAACACGGGAAGCGGGCCCTACGAGCAGTACTTC.

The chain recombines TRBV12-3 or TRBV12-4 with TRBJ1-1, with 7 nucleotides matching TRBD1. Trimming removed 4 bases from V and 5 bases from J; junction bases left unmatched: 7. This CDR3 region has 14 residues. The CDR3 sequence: CASSYRGPGTEAFF. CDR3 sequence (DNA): TGTGCCAGCAGTTATAGGGGGCCGGGAACTGAAGCTTTCTTT.

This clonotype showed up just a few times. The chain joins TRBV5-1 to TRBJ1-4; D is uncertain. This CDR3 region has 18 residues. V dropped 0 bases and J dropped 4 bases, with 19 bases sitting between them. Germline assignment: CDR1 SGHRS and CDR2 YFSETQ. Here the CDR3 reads CASSLVTHPSLINEKLFF. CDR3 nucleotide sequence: TGCGCCAGCAGCTTGGTTACACATCCGAGCCTCATTAATGAAAAACTGTTTTTT.

The CDR3 is CASSLDIGTEAFF. CDR3 nucleotides: TGTGCCAGCAGCTTGGACATCGGGACTGAAGCTTTCTTT. This chain links TRBV5-5 with TRBJ1-1; D unclear. The V end lost 0 bases, the J end lost 5 bases, and 8 bases lay between the germline ends. This CDR3 is built from 13 residues. Germline CDR1 and CDR2: SGHKS and YYEKEE (reference sequence).

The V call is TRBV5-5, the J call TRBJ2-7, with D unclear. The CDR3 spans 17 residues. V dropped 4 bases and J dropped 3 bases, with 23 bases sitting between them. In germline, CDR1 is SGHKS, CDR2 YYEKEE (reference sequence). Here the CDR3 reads CASSGPSWVPGFYEQYF. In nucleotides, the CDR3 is TGTGCCAGCAGCGGACCCTCCTGGGTGCCAGGATTCTACGAGCAGTACTTC.

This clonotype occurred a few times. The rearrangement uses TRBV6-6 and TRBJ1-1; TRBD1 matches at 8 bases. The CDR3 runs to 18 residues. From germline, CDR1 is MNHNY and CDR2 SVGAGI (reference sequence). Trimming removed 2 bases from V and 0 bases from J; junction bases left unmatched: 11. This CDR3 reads CASSYLTTGASLNTEAFF. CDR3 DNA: TGTGCCAGCAGTTACCTGACGACAGGGGCGTCCCTGAACACTGAAGCTTTCTTT.

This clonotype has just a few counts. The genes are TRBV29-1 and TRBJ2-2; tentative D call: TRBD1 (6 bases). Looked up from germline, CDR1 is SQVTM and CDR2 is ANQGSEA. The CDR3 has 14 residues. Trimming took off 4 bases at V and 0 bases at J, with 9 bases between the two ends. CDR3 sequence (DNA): TGCAGCGTTGTCTGGACAGCGAACACCGGGGAGCTGTTTTTT. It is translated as CSVVWTANTGELFF.

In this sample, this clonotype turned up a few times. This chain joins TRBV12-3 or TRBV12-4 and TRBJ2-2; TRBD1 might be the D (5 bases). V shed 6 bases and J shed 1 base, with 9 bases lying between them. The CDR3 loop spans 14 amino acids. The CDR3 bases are TGTGCCAGCAGCATGGGGCTGAACACCGGGGAGCTGTTTTTT. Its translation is CASSMGLNTGELFF.

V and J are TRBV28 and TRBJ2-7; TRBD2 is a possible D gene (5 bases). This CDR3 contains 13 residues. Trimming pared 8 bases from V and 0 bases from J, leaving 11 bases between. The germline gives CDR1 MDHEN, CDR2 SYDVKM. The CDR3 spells CASLDLSSYEQYF. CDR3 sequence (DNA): TGTGCCAGCCTGGACTTGAGCTCCTACGAGCAGTACTTC. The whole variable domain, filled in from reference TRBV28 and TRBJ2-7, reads DVKVTQSSRYLVKRTGEKVFLECVQDMDHENMFWYRQDPGLGLRLIYFSYDVKMKEKGDIPEGYSVSREKKERFSLILESASTNQTSMYLCASLDLSSYEQYFGPGTRLTVT.

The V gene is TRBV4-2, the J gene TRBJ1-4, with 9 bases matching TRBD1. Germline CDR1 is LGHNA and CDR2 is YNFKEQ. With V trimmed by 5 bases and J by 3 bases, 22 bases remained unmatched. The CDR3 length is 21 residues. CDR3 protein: CASSKNIALAGTGQANEKLFF. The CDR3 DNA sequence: TGTGCCAGCAGCAAAAACATAGCATTAGCCGGGACAGGGCAGGCTAATGAAAAACTGTTTTTT.

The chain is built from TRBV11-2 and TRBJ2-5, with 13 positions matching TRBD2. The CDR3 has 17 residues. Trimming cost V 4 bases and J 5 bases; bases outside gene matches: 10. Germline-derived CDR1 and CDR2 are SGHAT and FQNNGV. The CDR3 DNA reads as TGTGCCAGCAGCTCGGGGACACTAGCGGGGGGGCCGGAGACCCAGTACTTC. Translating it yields CASSSGTLAGGPETQYF.

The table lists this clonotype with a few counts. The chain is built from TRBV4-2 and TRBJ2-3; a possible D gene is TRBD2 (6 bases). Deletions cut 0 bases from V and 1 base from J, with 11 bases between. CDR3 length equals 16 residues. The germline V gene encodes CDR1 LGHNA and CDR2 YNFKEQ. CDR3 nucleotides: TGTGCCAGCAGCCAAGATACGGGGGTGGGCACAGATACGCAGTATTTT. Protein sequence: CASSQDTGVGTDTQYF.

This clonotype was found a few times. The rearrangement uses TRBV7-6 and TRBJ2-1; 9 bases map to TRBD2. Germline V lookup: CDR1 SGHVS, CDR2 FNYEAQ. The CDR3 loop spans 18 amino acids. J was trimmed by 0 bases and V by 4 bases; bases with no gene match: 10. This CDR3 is CASSYGPLAGSSYNEQFF. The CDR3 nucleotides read TGTGCCAGCAGCTACGGGCCTCTAGCGGGAAGCTCCTACAATGAGCAGTTCTTC. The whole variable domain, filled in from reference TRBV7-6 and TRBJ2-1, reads GAGVSQSPRYKVTKRGQDVALRCDPISGHVSLYWYRQALGQGPEFLTYFNYEAQQDKSGLPNDRFSAERPEGSISTLTIQRTEQRDSAMYRCASSYGPLAGSSYNEQFFGPGTRLTVL.

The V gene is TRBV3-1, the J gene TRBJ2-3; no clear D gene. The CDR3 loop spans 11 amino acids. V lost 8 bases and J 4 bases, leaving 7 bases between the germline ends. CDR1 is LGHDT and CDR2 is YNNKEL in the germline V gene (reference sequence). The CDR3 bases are TGTGCCAGCGCCCGGGCAGATACGCAGTATTTT. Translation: CASARADTQYF.